One TCR beta chain is described in this entry. The entry originates in a study of technical replicates of blood from a handful of donors. In germline, CDR1 is MNHEY, CDR2 SMNVEV (reference sequence). V was pared by 2 bases and J by 3 bases, with 7 bases of the junction left unmatched. The CDR3 totals 16 residues. Generated by immunoSEQ multiplex PCR, the TCRdb table keeps only in-frame clones and is missing some. Among more than 75,000 clones listed, just over 90% were seen once. The sample taken for sequencing was T cells isolated from PBMCs. The chain links TRBV27 to TRBJ2-1; TRBD1 agrees at 7 bases. The origin of this receptor is a human donor in good health. CDR3 protein: CASSLIGTEVYNEQFF. The CDR3, as DNA: TGTGCCAGCAGTTTAATTGGGACAGAAGTCTACAATGAGCAGTTCTTC.